The clone carrying this T cell receptor (beta chain) showed up just a few times. What it binds is not known. Pregnant or lactating patients were excluded, as were those with uncontrolled infection or other autoimmune disease. The data are from a study of T cells in Graves' hyperthyroidism and ophthalmopathy. The germline CDR1 and CDR2 sequences are DFQATT and SNEGSKA (reference sequence). This CDR3 is built from 14 residues. V dropped 6 bases and J dropped 2; count of bases not matched to a gene: 4. Researchers took RNA transcripts and amplified the TCR beta CDR3 regions from them. With the HTBI primer set, the TCR CDR3 went through a first round of RT-PCR. TCRdb used MiXCR to reprocess the multiplex PCR reads, holding one entry per CDR3 protein. The repertoire holds approximately 25,000 distinct CDR3 sequences, with over 35% as singletons. Study-level points and caveats: Blood also showed most of the thyroid clonotypes that were expanded above 0.001.

This sequence originates from a woman in her twenties or thirties with Graves' hyperthyroidism. V and J are TRBV20-1 and TRBJ2-7; 13 bases are a match to TRBD2. The sample consisted of blood. CDR3 residues: CSALGLAGAYEQYF. The CDR3 DNA sequence: TGCAGTGCCCTAGGACTAGCGGGAGCCTACGAGCAGTACTTC.